One T cell receptor (beta chain) is described in this entry. Its matching antigen is unknown. TCRdb itself ran the reads through MiXCR, one entry per CDR3 protein. The sample holds around 99,000 distinct CDR3 sequences, around 28% seen once. The data stem from a study of T cell repertoires in cytomegalovirus infection. As for the study in general: The study used recently identified HLA-C-restricted and well-studied HLA-B-restricted CMV epitopes.

Germline CDR1 reads SQVTM; CDR2 reads ANQGSEA. Trimming cost V 8 bases and J 4 bases, with 5 bases left between them. The CDR3 covers 9 residues. The clonotype comes from a human donor in good health (CMV status not recorded). Some clones in this sample may be carry-over from other donors' samples. Sample: CD8+ T cells from cultured PBMCs, taken from culture after CMV antigen stimulation. V and J are TRBV29-1 and TRBJ1-2; D is ambiguous. This CDR3 reads CSPSYGYTF. CDR3 in DNA: TGCAGCCCCAGCTATGGCTACACCTTC.